The entry below describes one T cell receptor beta chain. This specimen belongs to a study of blood T cell repertoires in COVID-19. Original analysis: Reference gene primers were amplified, and this amplification served to estimate nucleated cell counts. Using immunoSEQ multiplex PCR, the repertoire was profiled, and TCRdb retains in-frame clones only, with some absent. V and J calls and clone size follow that table, whereas D and trimming were derived from the DNA. The table includes approximately 100,000 clones, under 75% detected once. The sample was peripheral blood. The source of this sequence is a man older than 75 with acute or convalescent COVID-19.

The CDR3 is CASSAGGGRRETQYF. In DNA form, the CDR3 reads TGTGCCAGCAGCGCTGGGGGGGGGCGTCGAGAGACCCAGTACTTC. The chain employs TRBV5-6 and TRBJ2-5; TRBD2 might be the D (7 bases). The CDR3 runs to 15 residues. Germline assignment: CDR1 SGHDT and CDR2 YYEEEE. V lost 4 bases, J lost 4 bases, and 17 bases lay in between. Filled out from reference TRBV5-6 and TRBJ2-5, the complete variable domain reads DAGVTQSPTHLIKTRGQQVTLRCSPKSGHDTVSWYQQALGQGPQFIFQYYEEEERQRGNFPDRFSGHQFPNYSSELNVNALLLGDSALYLCASSAGGGRRETQYFGPGTRLLVL.